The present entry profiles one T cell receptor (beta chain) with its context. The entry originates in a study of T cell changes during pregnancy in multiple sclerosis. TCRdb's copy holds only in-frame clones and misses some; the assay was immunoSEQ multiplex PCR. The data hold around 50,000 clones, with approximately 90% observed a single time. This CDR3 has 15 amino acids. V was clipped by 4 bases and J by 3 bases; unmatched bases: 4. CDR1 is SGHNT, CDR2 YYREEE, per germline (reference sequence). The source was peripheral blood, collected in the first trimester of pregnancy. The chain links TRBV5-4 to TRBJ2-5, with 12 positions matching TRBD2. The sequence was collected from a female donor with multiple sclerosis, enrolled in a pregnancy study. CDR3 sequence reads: CASSPWTSGEETQYF. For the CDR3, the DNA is TGTGCCAGCAGCCCGTGGACTAGCGGGGAAGAGACCCAGTACTTC.